Listed below are T cell receptor beta chains from one sample, sequenced in a study of T cell clonotyping in hematopoietic cell transplantation. Method: immunoSEQ multiplex PCR; TCRdb's copy keeps in-frame clones and lacks some. The sample holds tens of thousands of clones, 75% to 90% seen once. Source: peripheral blood mononuclear cells, taken before stem cell transplant. Receptors were obtained from a man between 60 and 75 years old with acute myeloid leukemia. Some clones in this sample may be carry-over from other donors' samples. The CDR3 runs from the conserved cysteine through the conserved F or W. A D gene is named only where the DNA matches it firmly. A row's size may be missing; if present it is once, few, many or a size class.

>16|TRBJ2-1|TRBD1|TRBV27|few
CASSPTGTAGYNEQFF
TGTGCCAGCTCCCCCACCGGGACAGCTGGCTACAATGAGCAGTTCTTC
>14|TRBJ2-3|-|TRBV5-1|-
CASSSLYSTDTQYF
TGCGCCAGCAGCTCATTGTATAGCACAGATACGCAGTATTTT
>15|TRBJ2-2|-|TRBV28|-
CASSLAGEGTGELFF
TGTGCCAGCAGTTTAGCCGGGGAAGGGACCGGGGAGCTGTTTTTT
>14|TRBJ1-6|TRBD1|TRBV5-6|-
CASSYYRGNSPLHF
TGTGCCAGCAGCTATTACAGGGGTAATTCACCCCTCCACTTT
>14|TRBJ2-5|-|TRBV28|few
CASSLQAGQETQYF
TGTGCCAGCAGTTTACAGGCAGGACAAGAGACCCAGTACTTC
>17|TRBJ1-3|-|TRBV4-1|-
CASSQKMTQASGNTIYF
TGCGCCAGCAGCCAAAAAATGACGCAGGCCTCTGGAAACACCATATATTTT
>15|TRBJ1-5|-|TRBV25-1|-
CASSENQGSNQPQHF
TGTGCCAGCAGTGAAAATCAGGGCTCGAATCAGCCCCAGCATTTT
>12|TRBJ1-2|TRBD1|TRBV6-6|-
CATETGRAGYTF
TGTGCCACCGAGACAGGGCGGGCTGGCTACACCTTC
>17|TRBJ2-7|TRBD1|TRBV7-6|-
CASSPESGTVFFGEQYF
TGTGCCAGCAGCCCCGAATCCGGGACAGTTTTCTTTGGGGAGCAGTACTTC
>15|TRBJ1-5|-|TRBV7-2|-
CASSLTELSNQPQHF
TGTGCCAGCAGCCTGACAGAACTTAGCAATCAGCCCCAGCATTTT
>16|TRBJ1-2|-|TRBV18|-
CASSPDSRPTVYGYTF
TGTGCCAGCTCCCCGGACAGCCGCCCGACGGTCTATGGCTACACCTTC
>12|TRBJ1-2|TRBD1|TRBV14|-
CASSHGTGAYTF
TGTGCCAGCAGCCATGGGACAGGGGCATACACCTTC
>13|TRBJ1-6|-|TRBV14|-
CASSYMVGSPLHF
TGTGCCAGCAGTTACATGGTGGGTTCACCCCTCCACTTT
>12|TRBJ1-2|-|TRBV27|-
CASSTPPGGYTF
TGTGCCAGCAGTACCCCCCCGGGAGGCTACACCTTC
>16|TRBJ1-3|-|TRBV7-9|-
CASSPTPGQPGNTIYF
TGTGCCAGCAGCCCCACTCCAGGGCAGCCTGGAAACACCATATATTTT
>18|TRBJ1-1|TRBD1|TRBV4-1|-
CASSQATGTGFLDTEAFF
TGCGCCAGCAGCCAGGCCACCGGGACAGGGTTTCTGGACACTGAAGCTTTCTTT
>15|TRBJ2-5|TRBD2|TRBV18|-
CASSPRTSGQETQYF
TGTGCCAGCTCACCTCGGACTAGCGGACAAGAGACCCAGTACTTC
>13|TRBJ1-2|-|TRBV7-9|-
CASSHGDNYGYTF
TGTGCCAGCAGCCACGGGGATAACTATGGCTACACCTTC
>12|TRBJ1-5|TRBD1|TRBV19|-
CASSIGTGRGHF
TGTGCCAGTAGTATAGGGACAGGGAGAGGGCATTTT
>15|TRBJ1-2|TRBD1|TRBV9|-
CASSLRDSRDYGYTF
TGTGCCAGCAGCCTTCGGGACAGCAGAGACTATGGCTACACCTTC
>15|TRBJ1-2|TRBD1|TRBV4-3|-
CASSQDRGIDYGYTF
TGCGCCAGCAGCCAAGACAGGGGGATAGACTATGGCTACACCTTC
>14|TRBJ1-4|-|TRBV1|-
CTSSQQLPNEKLFF
TGCACCAGCAGCCAACAACTTCCTAATGAAAAACTGTTTTTT
>18|TRBJ2-1|TRBD2|TRBV25-1|-
CASTFRAGGTSSYNEQFF
TGTGCCAGCACCTTTCGAGCGGGGGGGACGAGCTCCTACAATGAGCAGTTCTTC
>15|TRBJ1-1|TRBD1|TRBV19|-
CASSFTDRVHTEAFF
TGTGCCAGTAGTTTTACGGACAGGGTACACACTGAAGCTTTCTTT
>11|TRBJ1-5|-|TRBV28|-
CASSPGGPQHF
TGTGCCAGCAGTCCTGGGGGCCCCCAGCATTTT
>13|TRBJ1-2|-|TRBV11-2|few
CASSSGHQGGYTF
TGTGCCAGCAGCTCCGGACATCAAGGGGGCTACACCTTC
>15|TRBJ2-3|TRBD1|TRBV2|-
CASRSGTGGRNTQYF
TGTGCCAGCCGCTCCGGGACAGGGGGGAGGAATACGCAGTATTTT
>15|TRBJ1-5|-|TRBV28|-
CASTPVGGSWEPQHF
TGTGCCAGCACTCCCGTAGGGGGTTCCTGGGAGCCCCAGCATTTT
>14|TRBJ1-6|-|TRBV7-2|-
CASSPQGISSPLHF
TGTGCCAGCAGCCCGCAAGGAATTTCGTCACCCCTCCACTTT
>15|TRBJ2-7|-|TRBV9|-
CATDPRRRTSYEQYF
TGTGCCACCGATCCCCGGCGGAGAACCTCCTACGAGCAGTACTTC
>14|TRBJ1-2|TRBD1|TRBV27|-
CASGVRQGVYGYTF
TGTGCCAGCGGAGTAAGACAGGGGGTCTATGGCTACACCTTC
>15|TRBJ1-1|-|TRBV28|-
CASYSLSGPEKEAFF
TGTGCCAGCTACTCTCTAAGCGGGCCCGAGAAGGAAGCTTTCTTT
>14|TRBJ1-5|-|TRBV6-5|-
CASSPRGGHQPQHF
TGTGCCAGCAGTCCCCGGGGTGGGCATCAGCCCCAGCATTTT